The 13 T cell receptor beta chains below come from one sample, sequenced in a study of blood T cell repertoires in COVID-19. Generated by immunoSEQ multiplex PCR, the TCRdb table keeps only in-frame clones and is missing some. The data contain 330,000 or so clones, 75% to 90% of them singletons. The sample comprised PBMCs or T cells enriched from blood (not recorded which). The receptor source for this set is a man aged 25 to 45 who had recovered from COVID-19.

In DNA, the CDR3 is TGTGCCAGCAGCTCTAGCTTTCACAATGAGCAGTTCTTC. Its translation: CASSSSFHNEQFF. The V gene is TRBV7-2, the J gene TRBJ2-1, with D perhaps TRBD2 (5 bases). Per germline, CDR1 SGHTA and CDR2 FQGNSA. Trimming pared 4 bases from V and 5 bases from J, leaving 9 bases between. This CDR3 comprises 13 residues. The full variable domain, its missing parts supplied by reference TRBV7-2 and TRBJ2-1, is GAGVSQSPSNKVTEKGKDVELRCDPISGHTALYWYRQSLGQGLEFLIYFQGNSAPDKSGLPSDRFSAERTGGSVSTLTIQRTQQEDSAVYLCASSSSFHNEQFFGPGTRLTVL.

V gene TRBV24-1 combines with J gene TRBJ2-3; 12 nucleotides align to TRBD2. The CDR3 is 19 residues long. Germline CDR1 is KGHDR and CDR2 is SFDVKD. J was trimmed by 2 bases and V by 3 bases; bases with no gene match: 11. In nucleotides, the CDR3 is TGTGCCACCAGTGATCGACGACTAGCGGGGGCCGATAACACAGATACGCAGTATTTT. Its translation is CATSDRRLAGADNTDTQYF.

The chain links TRBV27 to TRBJ1-1, with D unresolved. CDR3 size: 13 residues. The ends were cut back, 5 bases at V and 2 bases at J, with 9 bases in the middle. CDR1 is MNHEY, CDR2 SMNVEV, per germline (reference sequence). In nucleotides, the CDR3 is TGTGCCAGCAGTGTTACAGCTAACACTGAAGCTTTCTTT. The encoded protein is CASSVTANTEAFF.

The rearrangement uses TRBV6-2 or TRBV6-3 and TRBJ2-2; 10 nucleotides align to TRBD1. The CDR3 runs to 18 residues. Germline CDR1 reads MNHEY; CDR2 reads SVGEGT. Trimming cost V 0 bases and J 1 base; bases outside gene matches: 5. This CDR3 reads CASSYSKRTGGNTGELFF. The CDR3 DNA reads TGTGCCAGCAGTTACTCGAAACGGACAGGGGGGAACACCGGGGAGCTGTTTTTT.

This chain joins TRBV18 and TRBJ2-3; 15 bases fit TRBD2. The J segment lost 2 bases and the V segment lost 3 bases, leaving 3 bases of the junction unmatched. Germline CDR1 KGHSH, CDR2 LQKENI. The CDR3 runs to 17 residues. The CDR3 DNA reads as TGTGCCAGCTCACCGGGACTAGCGGGGGGCCTCACAGATACGCAGTATTTT. Residues: CASSPGLAGGLTDTQYF.

J is TRBJ2-5 and V is TRBV3-1 (or the pseudogene TRBV3-2), with D maybe TRBD1 (5 bases). The CDR3 consists of 16 residues. Trimming removed 4 bases at V and 0 bases at J, with 15 bases between. Germline V gene data show CDR1 as LGHDT and CDR2 as YNNKEL (reference sequence). CDR3 sequence reads: CASSPQHPGYQETQYF. For the CDR3, the DNA is TGTGCCAGCAGCCCCCAACACCCAGGGTACCAAGAGACCCAGTACTTC.

The V gene is TRBV7-9, the J gene TRBJ2-3, with 7 bases matching TRBD2. Germline lookup yields CDR1 SEHNR and CDR2 FQNEAQ (reference sequence). This CDR3 has 17 amino acids. The V segment lost 1 base and the J segment 11 bases; nucleotides outside the gene matches: 18. This CDR3 is CASSLVGVGGGPTRQYF. CDR3 nucleotide sequence: TGTGCCAGCAGCTTAGTCGGGGTAGGCGGGGGACCCACGCGGCAGTATTTT. Together with reference TRBV7-9 and TRBJ2-3, the CDR3 gives the full variable domain: DTGVSQNPRHKITKRGQNVTFRCDPISEHNRLYWYRQTLGQGPEFLTYFQNEAQLEKSRLLSDRFSAERPKGSFSTLEIQRTEQGDSAMYLCASSLVGVGGGPTRQYFGPGTRLTVL.

V gene TRBV4-1 combines with J gene TRBJ1-2; TRBD1 matches at 8 bases. V lost 5 bases to trimming and J lost 4 bases; unmatched junction nucleotides: 6. CDR1 and CDR2 (germline): MGHRA, YSYEKL. The CDR3 contains 14 residues. The CDR3 reads CASSTRDRTYGYTF. For the CDR3, the DNA is TGCGCCAGCAGCACTCGGGACAGGACCTATGGCTACACCTTC.

The chain combines TRBV9 with TRBJ2-3, with 10 bases that match TRBD1. Trimming cost V 3 bases and J 7 bases; bases outside gene matches: 8. CDR3 length: 15 residues. The germline V gene has CDR1 SGDLS and CDR2 YYNGEE. Here the CDR3 DNA reads TGTGCCAGCAGCGCCACGGGACAGGGGATGAATACGCAGTATTTT. Amino acid sequence: CASSATGQGMNTQYF.

This clone was observed a few times. The V and J genes are TRBV5-1 and TRBJ2-6; D uncertain. This CDR3 is built from 14 residues. The V end was cut by 2 bases, the J end by 1 base, with 4 bases between. The V gene's germline CDR1 is SGHRS and CDR2 YFSETQ. CDR3 region: CASSFGSGANVLTF. The CDR3 DNA reads TGCGCCAGCAGCTTCGGTTCTGGGGCCAACGTCCTGACTTTC.

The chain is built from TRBV4-2 and TRBJ1-2, with D maybe TRBD1 (5 bases). The germline CDR1 and CDR2 sequences are LGHNA and YNFKEQ. V lost 0 bases to trimming and J lost 2 bases, with 16 bases between them. The CDR3 sequence is 17 residues long. The CDR3: CASSQDTAGLLNYGYTF. In DNA form, the CDR3 reads TGTGCCAGCAGCCAAGATACCGCGGGACTTCTCAACTATGGCTACACCTTC.

V usage is TRBV30 and J usage is TRBJ2-1, with 7 bases matching TRBD1. CDR3 length: 14 amino acids. The V segment lost 1 base and the J segment 1 base; nucleotides outside the gene matches: 1. Per the germline V gene, CDR1 is GTSNPN and CDR2 is SVGIG (reference sequence). The DNA of the CDR3 is TGTGCCTGGAGTGCGACAGGGTCCTACAATGAGCAGTTCTTC. This encodes CAWSATGSYNEQFF.

This rearrangement joins TRBV25-1 to TRBJ2-2, with D possibly matching TRBD2 (6 bases). Germline-derived CDR1 and CDR2 are MGHDK and SYGVNS. The length of the CDR3 is 16 residues. Trimming left V 1 base short and J 0 bases short, with 9 bases between. DNA of the CDR3: TGTGCCAGCAGTGAATTCCCGGGGGCGAACACCGGGGAGCTGTTTTTT. Translation: CASSEFPGANTGELFF.